One sample yielded the 21 T cell receptor beta chains listed below, sequenced in a study of cytomegalovirus exposure and HLA in healthy donors. Vbeta (60) and Jbeta (13) primers were used in the PCR. This table comes from immunoSEQ multiplex PCR, and its TCRdb copy is limited to in-frame clones, with some not included. Here the sample spans more than 150,000 clones, roughly 88% being singletons. Material: PBMCs. The receptor source for this set is a girl aged 2-10 years in good health and CMV-seropositive.

J is TRBJ2-3 and V is TRBV5-1; 8 positions match TRBD1. Germline V gene lookup returns CDR1 SGHRS and CDR2 YFSETQ. There are 15 residues in the CDR3. V gave up 2 bases and J gave up 5 bases; unmatched junction bases: 7. CDR3 DNA sequence: TGCGCCAGCAGCTTCACCAGGGGGCAGGTAGATACGCAGTATTTT. As protein: CASSFTRGQVDTQYF.

The chain carries TRBV11-3 and TRBJ2-5; D may be TRBD2 (6 bases). V was clipped by 5 bases and J by 2 bases, with 15 bases between them. This CDR3 region has 15 residues. Germline-derived CDR1 and CDR2 are SGHNT and YENEEA. The CDR3 region is CASSPPGTVQETQYF. As DNA, the CDR3 is TGTGCCAGCAGCCCGCCCGGGACTGTACAAGAGACCCAGTACTTC.

The rearrangement links TRBV19 to TRBJ1-3; TRBD1 is a possible D gene (6 bases). The CDR3 contains 15 residues. Trimming took 3 bases from V and 4 from J, leaving 13 bases between them. Germline values: CDR1 LNHDA, CDR2 SQIVND (reference sequence). The DNA for the CDR3 is TGTGCCAGTAGTATTCAGGGGTCCCTGGGAAACACCATATATTTT. Translating gives CASSIQGSLGNTIYF.

Only one count was recorded for this clone. The chain recombines TRBV6-6 with TRBJ1-5; possibly TRBD1 for D (5 bases). CDR1 MNHNY and CDR2 SVGAGI come from the germline V gene (reference sequence). The CDR3 loop spans 13 amino acids. Between the trimmed V and J ends, which lost 5 bases and 3 bases, there was a span of 8 bases. For the CDR3, the DNA is TGTGCCAGCAGTCAGGGTACCAATCAGCCCCAGCATTTT. Its protein product is CASSQGTNQPQHF.

J is TRBJ2-5 and V is TRBV2, with D possibly matching TRBD1 (6 bases). The CDR3 consists of 13 residues. CDR1 is SNHLY, CDR2 FYNNEI, per germline. Trimming left V 9 bases short and J 2 bases short, with 13 bases between. The CDR3 sequence is CASGTRTQETQYF. CDR3 sequence (DNA): TGTGCCAGTGGGACACGTACTCAAGAGACCCAGTACTTC.

This clone was counted only a few times. The chain has TRBV9 and TRBJ2-5, with D possibly matching TRBD2 (6 bases). V was pared by 0 bases and J by 4 bases, with 10 bases between. The V gene's germline CDR1 is SGDLS and CDR2 YYNGEE. The CDR3 is 14 amino acids. In DNA form, the CDR3 reads TGTGCCAGCAGCGTAGGGTGGAGGGTAGAGACCCAGTACTTC. Its protein product is CASSVGWRVETQYF.

The V and J genes are TRBV30 and TRBJ2-7; perhaps TRBD1 as D (5 bases). The CDR3 spans 12 residues. Trimming cost V 1 base and J 4 bases, with 8 bases left between them. CDR1 and CDR2 (germline): GTSNPN, SVGIG (reference sequence). The CDR3 DNA is TGTGCCTGGAGTGGACAGTCATACGAGCAGTACTTC. It encodes CAWSGQSYEQYF.

The chain uses TRBV9 and TRBJ2-2; 7 positions agree with TRBD1. The trim removed 3 bases at V and 1 base at J, leaving 9 bases unmatched. The CDR3 consists of 17 residues. Germline values: CDR1 SGDLS, CDR2 YYNGEE. The CDR3 nucleotides read TGTGCCAGCAGCGCCCGGGGACAGTCCGTGAACACCGGGGAGCTGTTTTTT. Protein product: CASSARGQSVNTGELFF.

This clone was recorded a few times. The chain has TRBV18 and TRBJ2-7, with 7 bases that match TRBD1. Germline V gene data show CDR1 as KGHSH and CDR2 as LQKENI. J lost 7 bases, V lost 3 bases, and 9 bases had no gene match. The CDR3 consists of 14 residues. Written as DNA, the CDR3 is TGTGCCAGCTCACCGAGGGACAGTGTGCGGGAGCAGTACTTC. It translates to CASSPRDSVREQYF.

The chain links TRBV5-1 to TRBJ1-3, with D possibly matching TRBD1 (5 bases). This CDR3 region has 16 residues. Germline CDR1 and CDR2: SGHRS and YFSETQ. Trimming cost V 4 bases and J 0 bases, with 14 bases left between them. The CDR3 here is CASSPMDTTSGNTIYF. Written as DNA, the CDR3 is TGCGCCAGCAGCCCCATGGACACAACCTCTGGAAACACCATATATTTT.

This chain joins TRBV5-1 and TRBJ1-1; D not resolved. CDR1 and CDR2 from the germline V gene are SGHRS and YFSETQ. V dropped 1 base and J dropped 0 bases, with 4 bases sitting between them. This CDR3 contains 13 residues. CDR3 amino acids: CASSLPLNTEAFF. The CDR3, as DNA: TGCGCCAGCAGCTTGCCGTTGAACACTGAAGCTTTCTTT.

The genes are TRBV7-9 and TRBJ2-7, with 8 bases lining up with TRBD1. Trimming removed 5 bases from V and 0 bases from J; junction bases left unmatched: 12. This CDR3 has 17 amino acids. Germline V gene lookup returns CDR1 SEHNR and CDR2 FQNEAQ (reference sequence). CDR3 in DNA: TGTGCCAGCAGCCGTAGAAGACAGGGGCCGAGCTCCTACGAGCAGTACTTC. The encoded protein is CASSRRRQGPSSYEQYF.

The chain has TRBV2 and TRBJ2-7; 9 bases fit TRBD1. This CDR3 spans 11 amino acids. J gave up 6 bases and V 11 bases, and 5 bases lay outside the gene matches. CDR1 SNHLY and CDR2 FYNNEI come from the germline V gene. The CDR3 protein is CAGTGGLEQYF. DNA for the CDR3: TGTGCCGGCACAGGGGGCCTCGAGCAGTACTTC.

This rearrangement joins TRBV6-1 to TRBJ2-5; D is possibly TRBD1 (5 bases). The CDR3 totals 15 residues. Per the germline V gene, CDR1 is MNHNS and CDR2 is SASEGT. V was pared by 6 bases and J by 5 bases, with 19 bases between. The CDR3: CASSSLNRIGETQYF. Written as DNA, the CDR3 is TGTGCCAGCAGCTCACTTAACAGGATTGGGGAGACCCAGTACTTC.

This chain connects TRBV5-1 to TRBJ2-2; D is ambiguous. Trimming took 3 bases from V and 1 from J, leaving 10 bases between them. The germline V gene has CDR1 SGHRS and CDR2 YFSETQ. This CDR3 has 15 residues. This chain's CDR3 is CASSSAGQNTGELFF. Written as DNA, the CDR3 is TGCGCCAGCAGCTCTGCAGGTCAGAACACCGGGGAGCTGTTTTTT. The full variable domain, completed using reference TRBV5-1 and TRBJ2-2, is KAGVTQTPRYLIKTRGQQVTLSCSPISGHRSVSWYQQTPGQGLQFLFEYFSETQRNKGNFPGRFSGRQFSNSRSEMNVSTLELGDSALYLCASSSAGQNTGELFFGEGSRLTVL.

The chain has TRBV6-5 and TRBJ1-2; D perhaps matches TRBD1 (5 bases). The CDR3 extends over 16 amino acids. CDR1 is MNHEY and CDR2 is SVGAGI in the germline V gene. V was shortened by 3 bases and J by 1 base, with 15 bases between the two germline ends. The CDR3 loop is CASSYVTGGDNYGYTF. DNA for the CDR3: TGTGCCAGCAGTTATGTGACGGGAGGGGATAACTATGGCTACACCTTC.

The genes are TRBV19 and TRBJ1-5; TRBD1 is a possible D gene (5 bases). CDR1 LNHDA and CDR2 SQIVND come from the germline V gene (reference sequence). The CDR3 is 14 residues long. Trimming removed 3 bases at V and 7 bases at J, with 13 bases between. The CDR3 loop is CASSILGRAQPQHF. The CDR3 DNA follows: TGTGCCAGTAGTATCTTAGGCAGGGCGCAGCCCCAGCATTTT.

The chain recombines TRBV10-1 with TRBJ2-2; TRBD1 is a possible D gene (7 bases). CDR3 length: 14 amino acids. The V gene's germline CDR1 is WNHNN and CDR2 SYGVQD (reference sequence). Here the CDR3 reads CTPARAGGTGELFF. CDR3 nucleotide sequence: TGCACTCCAGCACGGGCAGGGGGGACCGGGGAGCTGTTTTTT.

The genes are TRBV28 and TRBJ2-7; a possible D gene is TRBD1 (5 bases). The CDR3 length is 12 residues. V dropped 8 bases and J dropped 2 bases, with 10 bases sitting between them. CDR1 and CDR2 from the germline V gene are MDHEN and SYDVKM. Written as DNA, the CDR3 is TGTGCCAGCGCGACAGCCACCTACGAGCAGTACTTC. This encodes CASATATYEQYF.

The V and J genes are TRBV30 and TRBJ1-5; D gene uncertain. Germline V gene sequence: CDR1 GTSNPN, CDR2 SVGIG (reference sequence). V lost 3 bases, J lost 0 bases, and 12 bases lay in between. CDR3 length equals 15 residues. The CDR3 region is CAWRDQANSNQPQHF. The CDR3 bases are TGTGCCTGGAGGGATCAGGCAAATAGCAATCAGCCCCAGCATTTT.

The rearrangement joins TRBV2 to TRBJ2-7; 7 bases align to TRBD2. Germline V gives CDR1 SNHLY, CDR2 FYNNEI. This CDR3 region has 16 residues. The ends lost 4 bases at V and 0 bases at J; junction bases unmatched: 9. CDR3 nucleotides: TGTGCCAGCAGTGGGGACCTAGCGGAAAGCTCCTACGAGCAGTACTTC. It specifies CASSGDLAESSYEQYF.